This TCR beta chain appears in the sequencing data of a study of T-cell reconstitution after alpha-beta-depleted transplantation in children. The length of the CDR3 is 15 residues. Trimming took 3 bases from V and 1 from J, leaving 12 bases between them. This sample's TCRbeta library carried unique molecular identifier barcodes. Using its own MiXCR run on the PCR reads, TCRdb lists one record per CDR3 protein. The table lists 500,000 to 600,000 distinct CDR3 sequences, approximately 30% of them singletons. Source: PBMCs from the stem cell graft donor, taken from the stem cell graft. This sequence originates from a human donor who donated a stem cell graft to a child with aplastic anemia. The chain joins TRBV12-3 or TRBV12-4 to TRBJ1-1; TRBD1 is a possible D gene (6 bases). CDR3 in DNA: TGTGCCAGCAGTTTGGGGCAGGGGACGAACACTGAAGCTTTCTTT. Translation: CASSLGQGTNTEAFF.